Shown below are 27 T cell receptor beta chains from a single sample sequenced in a study of radiotherapy plus CTLA-4 blockade in lung cancer (dated by TCRdb to the late 2010s). The library was generated by the immunoSEQ multiplex PCR assay. The immuneACCESS repertoire file appears here via TCRdb, limited to in-frame rearrangements. These files lack a portion of the clones; in checked studies, under half of the deficit traces to unresolved V genes, and the cause of the others is not known. The sample records 65,000 to 95,000 clones, 80% to 90% of which are singletons. 35% to 50% of the sample belongs to the ten largest clones. The specimen comprised peripheral blood, sampled from a patient treated with radiotherapy plus ipilimumab. The receptors shown here come from a human donor with non-small cell lung cancer that progressed on radiotherapy plus ipilimumab.

This chain uses TRBV28 with TRBJ2-7, with a weak D call TRBD2 (6 bases). CDR1 and CDR2 (germline): MDHEN, SYDVKM. Trimming cost V 6 bases and J 2 bases, with 11 bases left between them. The CDR3 is 13 amino acids. The chain's CDR3 is CASSRLGTYEQYV. The CDR3 DNA reads TGTGCCAGCAGCCGACTAGGCACCTACGAGCAGTACGTC.

This chain uses TRBV2 with TRBJ2-3; 7 bases match TRBD1. The germline V gene has CDR1 SNHLY and CDR2 FYNNEI. There are 16 residues in the CDR3. The ends lost 3 bases at V and 1 base at J; junction bases unmatched: 7. Here the CDR3 DNA reads TGTGCCAGCAGTGAGTTAGGGGGCGCGGGCACAGATACGCAGTATTTT. It is translated as CASSELGGAGTDTQYF. The full variable domain, its missing parts supplied by reference TRBV2 and TRBJ2-3, is EPEVTQTPSHQVTQMGQEVILRCVPISNHLYFYWYRQILGQKVEFLVSFYNNEISEKSEIFDDQFSVERPDGSNFTLKIRSTKLEDSAMYFCASSELGGAGTDTQYFGPGTRLTVL.

V is TRBV5-4 and J is TRBJ1-2; D gene uncertain. V lost 1 base to trimming and J lost 7 bases, with 8 bases between them. In germline, CDR1 is SGHNT, CDR2 YYREEE (reference sequence). The CDR3 spans 12 residues. CDR3 in amino acids: CASSLRMGGYTF. In nucleotides, the CDR3 is TGTGCCAGCAGCTTGAGGATGGGTGGCTACACCTTC.

This clone occurred once. J is TRBJ2-1 and V is TRBV7-8; D may be TRBD2 (6 bases). Germline V gene lookup returns CDR1 SGHVS and CDR2 FQNEAQ. Trimming left V 2 bases short and J 2 bases short, with 13 bases between. This CDR3 region has 16 residues. CDR3: CASSLNGAGAYNEQFF. The CDR3 DNA reads TGTGCCAGCAGCTTAAACGGAGCGGGCGCCTACAATGAGCAGTTCTTC.

V usage is TRBV23-1 and J usage is TRBJ2-2; 8 bases line up with TRBD2. TRBV23-1 is an ORF, with its function uncertain. CDR3 length equals 16 residues. V shed 8 bases, J shed 0 bases, and the junction held 8 bases outside the gene matches. As DNA, the CDR3 is TGCGCCAGCTCCTGGGCGGGAGGCGCGAACACCGGGGAGCTGTTTTTT. Its translation is CASSWAGGANTGELFF.

The chain joins TRBV18 to TRBJ2-7; D is uncertain. V was pared by 2 bases and J by 1 base, with 9 bases between. This CDR3 has 14 amino acids. Germline V gene sequence: CDR1 KGHSH, CDR2 LQKENI. The CDR3 reads CASSPSAPSYEQYV. CDR3 coding DNA: TGTGCCAGCTCACCAAGTGCCCCGTCCTACGAGCAGTACGTC.

The chain combines TRBV7-9 with TRBJ2-1, with TRBD2 matching 11 bases. Trimming took 5 bases from V and 7 from J; bases not matched to a gene: 7. The CDR3 is made up of 15 amino acids. Germline CDR1 SEHNR, CDR2 FQNEAQ (reference sequence). In DNA form, the CDR3 reads TGTGCCAGCAGCGTTACTAGCGGGAGTGGGAATGAGCAGTTCTTC. It translates to CASSVTSGSGNEQFF.

The genes are TRBV19 and TRBJ1-1, with a weak D call TRBD1 (6 bases). Trimming removed 5 bases from V and 4 bases from J, with 14 bases in between. The CDR3 is 14 amino acids. Germline V CDR1 and CDR2: LNHDA, SQIVND (reference sequence). CDR3 region: CASSLVQGPTEAFF. Written as DNA, the CDR3 is TGTGCCAGTAGTCTAGTACAGGGCCCCACTGAAGCTTTCTTT.

V is TRBV2 and J is TRBJ1-1; a weak D match, TRBD1 (5 bases). V gave up 6 bases and J gave up 4 bases, with 6 bases separating them. Per germline, CDR1 SNHLY and CDR2 FYNNEI. The CDR3 spans 11 residues. The CDR3, as DNA: TGTGCCAGCAGGGGGGGCACTGAAGCTTTCTTT. This translates into CASRGGTEAFF.

The CDR3 here is CASSWGTEGGYTF. For the CDR3, the DNA is TGTGCCAGCAGCTGGGGGACAGAAGGTGGCTACACCTTC. V gene TRBV5-6 combines with J gene TRBJ1-2; 7 bases align to TRBD1. Germline trimming cut 3 bases from V and 7 bases from J; bases unmatched to any gene: 6. The CDR3 consists of 13 residues. CDR1 is SGHDT and CDR2 is YYEEEE in the germline V gene.

This chain joins TRBV19 and TRBJ1-5; 7 bases map to TRBD1. V gave up 6 bases and J gave up 5 bases; unmatched junction bases: 7. The CDR3 consists of 14 residues. Per the germline V gene, CDR1 is LNHDA and CDR2 is SQIVND (reference sequence). CDR3 in amino acids: CASREQGNYQPQHF. As DNA, the CDR3 is TGTGCCAGTAGGGAACAGGGGAATTATCAGCCCCAGCATTTT.

This chain joins TRBV5-5 and TRBJ1-5; D ambiguous. Germline values: CDR1 SGHKS, CDR2 YYEKEE (reference sequence). V was shortened by 7 bases and J by 0 bases, with 11 bases between the two germline ends. The CDR3 consists of 14 residues. CDR3 loop: CASGISLSNQPQHF. For the CDR3, the DNA is TGTGCCAGCGGGATCTCCCTTAGCAATCAGCCCCAGCATTTT.

In the case of this clone: The same CDR3 also results from other DNA sequences found in this sample. The chain combines TRBV2 with TRBJ2-4, with no clear D. The length of the CDR3 is 13 residues. The germline gives CDR1 SNHLY, CDR2 FYNNEI. The V end lost 3 bases, the J end lost 1 base, and 4 bases lay between the germline ends. In nucleotides, the CDR3 is TGTGCCAGCAGTGAGGGGGCCAAAAACATTCAGTACTTC. This gives the protein CASSEGAKNIQYF. Using reference TRBV2 and TRBJ2-4 for the parts outside the CDR3, the full variable domain is EPEVTQTPSHQVTQMGQEVILRCVPISNHLYFYWYRQILGQKVEFLVSFYNNEISEKSEIFDDQFSVERPDGSNFTLKIRSTKLEDSAMYFCASSEGAKNIQYFGAGTRLSVL.

The rearrangement joins TRBV7-9 to TRBJ2-7; no reliable D call. Germline CDR1 is SEHNR and CDR2 is FQNEAQ (reference sequence). The CDR3 is 16 residues long. V was clipped by 2 bases and J by 4 bases, with 18 bases between them. The CDR3, as DNA: TGTGCCAGCAGCTTACCATCCAGTCAGATGAATTACGAGCAGTACTTC. The encoded protein is CASSLPSSQMNYEQYF.

This chain connects TRBV5-1 to TRBJ2-2; 10 bases align to TRBD1. The CDR3 extends over 18 amino acids. The junction had 9 bases not matched to a gene; V was cut back by 0 bases and J by 4 bases. CDR1 is SGHRS and CDR2 is YFSETQ in the germline V gene. The CDR3 reads CASSLASVRTGGTGELFF. CDR3 coding DNA: TGCGCCAGCAGCTTGGCGTCAGTCCGGACAGGGGGCACCGGGGAGCTGTTTTTT.

The chain carries TRBV9 and TRBJ2-2, with a possible D match to TRBD1 (6 bases). Germline V gene data show CDR1 as SGDLS and CDR2 as YYNGEE. V was shortened by 4 bases and J by 7 bases, with 20 bases between the two germline ends. This CDR3 is 16 amino acids long. Here the CDR3 reads CASSPTISTGNGELFF. The DNA of the CDR3 is TGTGCCAGCAGCCCTACCATATCAACAGGGAACGGGGAGCTGTTTTTT.

This chain connects TRBV2 to TRBJ2-5; unclear D gene. V was trimmed by 6 bases and J by 8 bases, leaving 13 bases between them. Germline assignment: CDR1 SNHLY and CDR2 FYNNEI. The CDR3 has 12 amino acids. CDR3 amino acids: CASRVDKITQYF. CDR3 DNA: TGTGCCAGCAGGGTCGACAAAATCACCCAGTACTTC.

The chain carries TRBV7-2 and TRBJ2-1; D may be TRBD1 (6 bases). V lost 5 bases and J 8 bases, leaving 16 bases between the germline ends. CDR3 length: 14 amino acids. Germline values: CDR1 SGHTA, CDR2 FQGNSA. DNA of the CDR3: TGTGCCAGCAGCCGCACCAGGGGAAGTCATGAGCAGTTCTTC. This sequence encodes CASSRTRGSHEQFF.

The chain uses TRBV30 and TRBJ2-1; D perhaps matches TRBD2 (6 bases). The CDR3 spans 12 residues. Germline V lookup: CDR1 GTSNPN, CDR2 SVGIG (reference sequence). V lost 3 bases to trimming and J lost 8 bases, with 11 bases between them. DNA of the CDR3: TGTGCCTGGAGCCGAGCGGGTGATGAGCAGTTCTTC. It codes for CAWSRAGDEQFF.

V usage is TRBV30 and J usage is TRBJ2-1; no clear D. V lost 2 bases and J lost 7, with 15 bases in between. From germline, CDR1 is GTSNPN and CDR2 SVGIG (reference sequence). This CDR3 region has 14 residues. Here the CDR3 DNA reads TGTGCCTGGAGTCCCGGTTATCATCGGAATGAGCAGTTCTTC. Translating gives CAWSPGYHRNEQFF.

This chain connects TRBV6-5 to TRBJ2-7; TRBD2 matches 12 bases. Trimming cost V 0 bases and J 3 bases; bases outside gene matches: 3. CDR3 length: 16 amino acids. Germline values: CDR1 MNHEY, CDR2 SVGAGI. As DNA, the CDR3 is TGTGCCAGCAGTTACTCCCCGACTAGCGGGAGCTACGAGCAGTACTTC. Its protein product is CASSYSPTSGSYEQYF.

The chain couples TRBV5-6 to TRBJ2-7; D gene uncertain. Trimming shortened V by 1 base and J by 6 bases, and 23 bases separated the two germline ends. Germline CDR1 reads SGHDT; CDR2 reads YYEEEE. The CDR3 is 17 amino acids. The CDR3 nucleotides are TGTGCCAGCAGCTTGACAAGCATCAGAATGACCGAATCCGAGCAGTACTTC. Its translation: CASSLTSIRMTESEQYF.

About this clone itself: An end of the junction does not agree with germline; a read error may underlie this. J is TRBJ2-7 and V is TRBV6-6, with TRBD2 matching 7 bases. CDR3 length: 15 residues. Per germline, CDR1 MNHNY and CDR2 SVGAGI (reference sequence). The CDR3 DNA follows: TGTGCCAGCAGCTACTCCCCCGGGACTACCTACGAGCAGTACTTC. Its translation is CASSYSPGTTYEQYF.

This rearrangement joins TRBV5-1 to TRBJ1-4; no reliable D call. Germline CDR1 and CDR2: SGHRS and YFSETQ. This CDR3 has 14 amino acids. V lost 0 bases, J lost 8 bases, and 11 bases lay in between. CDR3 region: CASSLEGGSEKLFF. For the CDR3, the DNA is TGCGCCAGCAGCTTGGAAGGCGGTTCAGAAAAACTGTTTTTT.

CDR3 in amino acids: CASSGYIAGGYNEQFF. CDR3 bases: TGTGCCAGCAGCGGGTACATAGCGGGAGGATACAATGAGCAGTTCTTC. The chain is built from TRBV7-9 and TRBJ2-1; 10 nucleotides match TRBD2. This CDR3 contains 16 residues. The junction had 8 bases not matched to a gene; V was cut back by 5 bases and J by 4 bases. Germline CDR1 SEHNR, CDR2 FQNEAQ (reference sequence).

This chain uses TRBV11-3 with TRBJ2-5, with 9 bases matching TRBD1. There are 15 residues in the CDR3. The ends lost 4 bases at V and 4 bases at J; junction bases unmatched: 7. Germline V gene sequence: CDR1 SGHNT, CDR2 YENEEA. Written as DNA, the CDR3 is TGTGCCAGCAGCTCGGGACAGGGAGGGGGAGAGACCCAGTACTTC. Translation: CASSSGQGGGETQYF.

The chain couples TRBV4-1 to TRBJ1-2; D is unresolved. Trimming took off 4 bases at V and 4 bases at J, with 19 bases between the two ends. The germline V gene encodes CDR1 MGHRA and CDR2 YSYEKL. The CDR3 has 16 residues. Here the CDR3 reads CASSPHKFRWGYGYTF. DNA for the CDR3: TGCGCCAGCAGCCCACACAAGTTCCGATGGGGCTATGGCTACACCTTC.